Listed below are T cell receptor beta chains from one sample, sequenced in a study of blood T cell repertoires in COVID-19. Libraries were prepared by immunoSEQ multiplex PCR; TCRdb keeps only in-frame clonotypes and omits some of them. The repertoire holds about 94,000 clones, with about 80% as singletons. Sequenced material: peripheral blood. Every receptor here comes from a human donor in a cohort sampled during active COVID-19. CDR3s include the opening cysteine and the closing phenylalanine or tryptophan. D genes are given only for firm matches. Where a row states a size, it is once, few, many or the class of an expanded clone; other rows omit it.

clone_size: NA
j_call: TRBJ1-6
d_call: NA
v_call: TRBV6-5
cdr3_aa: CASRGLSYNSPLHF
cdr3_nt: TGTGCCTCCAGGGGTTTATCCTATAATTCACCCCTCCACTTT

clone_size: NA
j_call: TRBJ2-7
d_call: NA
v_call: TRBV21-1
cdr3_aa: CASSACRDRVSEQYF
cdr3_nt: TGTGCCAGCAGCGCCTGCCGGGACAGGGTTTCCGAGCAGTACTTC

clone_size: few
j_call: TRBJ2-5
d_call: TRBD2
v_call: TRBV6-4
cdr3_aa: CASSVNGGETQYF
cdr3_nt: TGTGCCAGCAGTGTAAACGGGGGGGAGACCCAGTACTTC

clone_size: NA
j_call: TRBJ2-2
d_call: TRBD2
v_call: TRBV6-4
cdr3_aa: CASPGLADKTGELFF
cdr3_nt: TGTGCCAGCCCGGGACTAGCGGACAAAACCGGGGAGCTGTTTTTT

clone_size: NA
j_call: TRBJ1-1
d_call: NA
v_call: TRBV19
cdr3_aa: CASSMTGEANTEAFF
cdr3_nt: TGTGCCAGTAGTATGACAGGTGAGGCGAACACTGAAGCTTTCTTT

clone_size: once
j_call: TRBJ2-7
d_call: TRBD2
v_call: TRBV20-1
cdr3_aa: CRGTSGGEQYF
cdr3_nt: TGCAGAGGGACTAGCGGAGGGGAGCAGTACTTC

clone_size: NA
j_call: TRBJ1-5
d_call: NA
v_call: TRBV10-2
cdr3_aa: CASSGGDSNQPQHF
cdr3_nt: TGCGCCAGCAGTGGCGGAGATAGCAATCAGCCCCAGCATTTT

clone_size: NA
j_call: TRBJ2-7
d_call: TRBD1
v_call: TRBV29-1
cdr3_aa: CSVGQGFYEQYF
cdr3_nt: TGCAGCGTTGGACAGGGTTTTTACGAGCAGTACTTC

clone_size: NA
j_call: TRBJ2-7
d_call: TRBD2
v_call: TRBV30
cdr3_aa: CAWSALAGFSYEQYF
cdr3_nt: TGTGCCTGGAGTGCGCTAGCGGGGTTCTCCTACGAGCAGTACTTC

clone_size: NA
j_call: TRBJ2-7
d_call: NA
v_call: TRBV7-9
cdr3_aa: CASESAYEQYF
cdr3_nt: TGTGCCAGCGAGAGCGCCTACGAGCAGTACTTC

clone_size: NA
j_call: TRBJ2-1
d_call: NA
v_call: TRBV28
cdr3_aa: CASSFRRVDYNEQFF
cdr3_nt: TGTGCCAGCAGTTTCCGACGGGTTGACTACAATGAGCAGTTCTTC

clone_size: NA
j_call: TRBJ2-7
d_call: TRBD1
v_call: TRBV5-1
cdr3_aa: CASKGQGPYEQYF
cdr3_nt: TGCGCCAGTAAAGGACAGGGGCCCTACGAGCAGTACTTC

clone_size: few
j_call: TRBJ2-1
d_call: NA
v_call: TRBV28
cdr3_aa: CASMISSANEQFF
cdr3_nt: TGTGCCAGCATGATTAGTTCTGCGAATGAGCAGTTCTTC

clone_size: NA
j_call: TRBJ2-6
d_call: NA
v_call: TRBV5-1
cdr3_aa: CASSSEKAGANVLTF
cdr3_nt: TGCGCCAGCAGCTCGGAGAAGGCTGGGGCCAACGTCCTGACTTTC

clone_size: NA
j_call: TRBJ1-3
d_call: TRBD1
v_call: TRBV5-1
cdr3_aa: CASSSQGAGNTIYF
cdr3_nt: TGCGCCAGCAGCTCACAGGGGGCTGGAAACACCATATATTTT

clone_size: few
j_call: TRBJ1-2
d_call: TRBD1
v_call: TRBV12-3/TRBV12-4
cdr3_aa: CASSLQGAGYTF
cdr3_nt: TGTGCCAGCAGTCTACAGGGGGCGGGCTACACCTTC

clone_size: NA
j_call: TRBJ2-1
d_call: TRBD1
v_call: TRBV2
cdr3_aa: CASRPSRGRQFF
cdr3_nt: TGTGCCAGCAGACCCTCGAGGGGGCGGCAGTTCTTC

clone_size: NA
j_call: TRBJ1-2
d_call: TRBD1
v_call: TRBV29-1
cdr3_aa: CSASQGASGYTF
cdr3_nt: TGCAGCGCTTCACAGGGGGCGTCTGGCTACACCTTC

clone_size: NA
j_call: TRBJ2-7
d_call: TRBD1
v_call: TRBV28
cdr3_aa: CASSDRGREQYF
cdr3_nt: TGTGCCAGCAGTGACAGGGGGCGAGAGCAGTACTTC

clone_size: NA
j_call: TRBJ1-1
d_call: NA
v_call: TRBV3-1/TRBV3-2
cdr3_aa: CASSQEGYRVSTEAFF
cdr3_nt: TGTGCCAGCAGCCAAGAGGGGTACAGGGTGAGCACTGAAGCTTTCTTT

clone_size: NA
j_call: TRBJ2-7
d_call: TRBD2
v_call: TRBV30
cdr3_aa: CAWMGGNSYEQYF
cdr3_nt: TGTGCCTGGATGGGGGGGAACTCCTACGAGCAGTACTTC

clone_size: NA
j_call: TRBJ2-7
d_call: TRBD2
v_call: TRBV27
cdr3_aa: CASSPLASGNHEQYF
cdr3_nt: TGTGCCAGCAGTCCCTTGGCTAGCGGGAACCACGAGCAGTACTTC

clone_size: NA
j_call: TRBJ2-7
d_call: NA
v_call: TRBV7-7
cdr3_aa: CASSLGPGGPYEQYF
cdr3_nt: TGTGCCAGCAGCTTGGGGCCCGGTGGCCCCTACGAGCAGTACTTC